These 30 T cell receptor beta chains were sequenced from one sample in a study of T cells in Graves' hyperthyroidism and ophthalmopathy. RNA transcripts were the template for amplifying TCR beta CDR3 regions. In the first-round RT-PCR of the TCR CDR3, the HTBI primer set was used. In TCRdb, the multiplex PCR reads were re-called with MiXCR into one record per CDR3 protein. The table includes approximately 570,000 distinct CDR3 sequences, approximately 20% detected once. The sequencing input was blood. Receptor source: a man aged 35-49 years with Graves' ophthalmopathy.

This clonotype appeared many times. The J gene is TRBJ2-2, the V gene TRBV7-2, with D perhaps matching TRBD1 (6 bases). The V gene's germline CDR1 is SGHTA and CDR2 FQGNSA. CDR3 length equals 14 residues. V gave up 8 bases and J gave up 2 bases, with 12 bases separating them. CDR3 coding DNA: TGTGCCAGCGGGGGCTATCAAAACACCGGGGAGCTGTTTTTT. Amino acids: CASGGYQNTGELFF. Complete variable domain (other parts from reference TRBV7-2 and TRBJ2-2): GAGVSQSPSNKVTEKGKDVELRCDPISGHTALYWYRQSLGQGLEFLIYFQGNSAPDKSGLPSDRFSAERTGGSVSTLTIQRTQQEDSAVYLCASGGYQNTGELFFGEGSRLTVL.

This clonotype was picked up a small number of times. The rearrangement links TRBV3-1 to TRBJ1-1; D gene unclear. The CDR3 extends over 14 amino acids. Between the trimmed V and J ends, which lost 7 bases and 1 base, there was a span of 13 bases. Germline V gene sequence: CDR1 LGHDT, CDR2 YNNKEL (reference sequence). This chain's CDR3 is CASTRSGGNTEAFF. In DNA form, the CDR3 reads TGTGCCAGCACCAGATCCGGAGGGAACACTGAAGCTTTCTTT. Variable domain in full (rest from reference TRBV3-1 and TRBJ1-1): DTAVSQTPKYLVTQMGNDKSIKCEQNLGHDTMYWYKQDSKKFLKIMFSYNNKELIINETVPNRFSPKSPDKAHLNLHINSLELGDSAVYFCASTRSGGNTEAFFGQGTRLTVV.

The table lists this clonotype with many counts. This sequence joins TRBV18 and TRBJ2-7; weak D call: TRBD1 (7 bases). CDR1 KGHSH and CDR2 LQKENI come from the germline V gene. The germline V and J ends were trimmed by 3 bases and 2 bases, with 11 bases remaining between them. The CDR3 extends over 14 amino acids. CDR3: CASSPRDSTYEQYF. CDR3 bases: TGTGCCAGCTCACCGCGGGACAGCACCTACGAGCAGTACTTC.

The chain couples TRBV28 to TRBJ2-4; TRBD1 or TRBD2 may be the D gene (7 bases each). Trimming took 2 bases from V and 15 from J, leaving 14 bases between them. The V gene's germline CDR1 is MDHEN and CDR2 SYDVKM. CDR3 length equals 12 residues. CDR3 amino acids: CASSLQGGGGYF. The CDR3 nucleotides read TGTGCCAGCAGTTTACAGGGGGGGGGGGGGTACTTC.

This clonotype was detected only a few times. The chain combines TRBV10-3 with TRBJ2-2; weak D call: TRBD2 (5 bases). The CDR3 is 15 amino acids. Trimming took 5 bases from V and 0 from J, leaving 10 bases between them. Looked up from germline, CDR1 is ENHRY and CDR2 is SYGVKD. The CDR3 DNA sequence: TGTGCCATCAGTCCTAGCCGCACGAACACCGGGGAGCTGTTTTTT. Translated: CAISPSRTNTGELFF.

This clonotype was observed a handful of times. A much larger clone lies one base from this, so it may be a read error. V is TRBV14 and J is TRBJ2-7; a weak D match, TRBD1 (5 bases). Germline V CDR1 and CDR2: SGHDN, FVKESK. Deletions cut 3 bases from V and 3 bases from J, with 6 bases between. The CDR3 sequence is 12 residues long. DNA of the CDR3: TGTGCCAGCAGCCATGACAGCTACGAGCAGTACTTC. Protein: CASSHDSYEQYF.

This clonotype showed up just a few times. This chain connects TRBV19 to TRBJ2-2; 11 bases are a match to TRBD2. V shed 5 bases, J shed 6 bases, and the junction held 8 bases outside the gene matches. From germline, CDR1 is LNHDA and CDR2 SQIVND (reference sequence). The CDR3 totals 16 residues. CDR3 residues: CASSALAGGISGELFF. In DNA form, the CDR3 reads TGTGCCAGTAGTGCCCTAGCGGGGGGAATTTCCGGGGAGCTGTTTTTT.

Many counts were recorded for this clonotype. This chain links TRBV11-2 with TRBJ2-1; TRBD2 might be the D (7 bases). Trimming took 6 bases from V and 8 from J, leaving 11 bases between them. The CDR3 is 12 amino acids. The germline CDR1 and CDR2 sequences are SGHAT and FQNNGV. The CDR3 sequence: CASRGGGHEQFF. CDR3 DNA sequence: TGTGCCAGCAGAGGCGGGGGCCATGAGCAGTTCTTC. The full variable domain, with the rest looked up from reference TRBV11-2 and TRBJ2-1, is EAGVAQSPRYKIIEKRQSVAFWCNPISGHATLYWYQQILGQGPKLLIQFQNNGVVDDSQLPKDRFSAERLKGVDSTLKIQPAKLEDSAVYLCASRGGGHEQFFGPGTRLTVL.

This clonotype was counted at least ten times. CDR3 in DNA: TGTGCCAGCAGGCCAGGAGTGGGGGGGTCCTACGAGCAGTACTTC. Its translation: CASRPGVGGSYEQYF. The rearrangement uses TRBV27 and TRBJ2-7; 7 bases agree with TRBD2. CDR1 is MNHEY and CDR2 is SMNVEV in the germline V gene (reference sequence). V dropped 6 bases and J dropped 1; count of bases not matched to a gene: 9. The CDR3 length is 15 residues.

This clonotype was detected a few times. This rearrangement joins TRBV20-1 to TRBJ2-3; D remains ambiguous. V dropped 3 bases and J dropped 1 base, with 11 bases sitting between them. CDR1 is DFQATT and CDR2 is SNEGSKA in the germline V gene (reference sequence). The CDR3 extends over 14 amino acids. In nucleotides, the CDR3 is TGCAGTGCTAGGGAAAGTTTTGGCACAGATACGCAGTATTTT. Protein: CSARESFGTDTQYF.

This clonotype was detected many times. The CDR3 sequence is CSVDSGPYGYTF. Here the CDR3 DNA reads TGCAGCGTTGATTCGGGACCCTATGGCTACACCTTC. V gene TRBV29-1 combines with J gene TRBJ1-2; D may be TRBD1 (5 bases). CDR1 and CDR2 (germline): SQVTM, ANQGSEA. This CDR3 is 12 amino acids long. The V end was cut by 3 bases, the J end by 4 bases, with 9 bases between.

This clonotype was found a few times. Here the CDR3 reads CASSFRLAANNEQFF. CDR3 nucleotide sequence: TGTGCCAGCAGTTTTAGGCTAGCGGCCAACAATGAGCAGTTCTTC. V gene TRBV28 combines with J gene TRBJ2-1; 7 bases map to TRBD2. There are 15 residues in the CDR3. Germline CDR1 is MDHEN and CDR2 is SYDVKM. The ends lost 3 bases at V and 5 bases at J; junction bases unmatched: 7.

This clonotype was detected many times. This chain uses TRBV4-2 with TRBJ2-1, with 11 bases lining up with TRBD2. J was trimmed by 6 bases and V by 0 bases; bases with no gene match: 4. Germline V CDR1 and CDR2: LGHNA, YNFKEQ. The CDR3 is 16 residues long. The CDR3 region is CASSQEALAGGNEQFF. CDR3 coding DNA: TGTGCCAGCAGCCAAGAGGCCCTAGCGGGAGGCAATGAGCAGTTCTTC.

This clonotype was counted many times. The chain links TRBV5-6 to TRBJ2-2; no reliable D call. There are 16 residues in the CDR3. Germline V gives CDR1 SGHDT, CDR2 YYEEEE. The germline V and J ends were trimmed by 1 base and 3 bases, with 13 bases remaining between them. In DNA form, the CDR3 reads TGTGCCAGCAGCTTGCTCGGGTTGGGCGACACCGGGGAGCTGTTTTTT. Translation gives CASSLLGLGDTGELFF.

The chain combines TRBV19 with TRBJ1-5; perhaps TRBD1 as D (5 bases). This CDR3 region has 15 residues. Per germline, CDR1 LNHDA and CDR2 SQIVND (reference sequence). The V end lost 10 bases, the J end lost 1 base, and 17 bases lay between the germline ends. The CDR3 DNA is TGTGCCACCGCTACAGGAGTCGCGAGCAATCAGCCCCAGCATTTT. Its protein product is CATATGVASNQPQHF.

On this clonotype: This sequence may be a read error, since a much larger clone differs from it by one base. In DNA form, the CDR3 reads TGTGCCAGCAAGGGACAGGGGCCGAGACCTTACGAGCAGTACTTC. It translates to CASKGQGPRPYEQYF. The genes are TRBV2 and TRBJ2-7, with TRBD1 matching 10 bases. The J segment lost 4 bases and the V segment lost 7 bases, leaving 10 bases of the junction unmatched. Germline CDR1 reads SNHLY; CDR2 reads FYNNEI. The CDR3 is 15 residues long.

This clonotype has a count of ten or more. The chain combines TRBV18 with TRBJ1-2; possible D gene TRBD1, 5 bases. Per the germline V gene, CDR1 is KGHSH and CDR2 is LQKENI. This CDR3 spans 14 amino acids. The V end was cut by 3 bases, the J end by 1 base, with 9 bases between. CDR3 protein: CASSPTRVNYGYTF. For the CDR3, the DNA is TGTGCCAGCTCACCTACCAGGGTTAACTATGGCTACACCTTC.

This clonotype has ten or more counts. The chain couples TRBV20-1 to TRBJ1-2; 7 nucleotides agree with TRBD1. This CDR3 has 17 amino acids. Losses at the gene ends were 0 bases for V and 4 bases for J; bases not matched to a gene: 14. CDR1 and CDR2 from the germline V gene are DFQATT and SNEGSKA (reference sequence). The CDR3 spells CSARDAMPGQLFYGYTF. The DNA for the CDR3 is TGCAGTGCTAGAGACGCGATGCCGGGACAGCTCTTCTATGGCTACACCTTC.

This clonotype was counted between two and nine times. This chain joins TRBV6-1 and TRBJ2-5, with TRBD1 as a possible D gene (6 bases). The CDR3 totals 14 residues. V was trimmed by 6 bases and J by 0 bases, leaving 11 bases between them. Germline V gene data show CDR1 as MNHNS and CDR2 as SASEGT. The CDR3 loop is CASRGQSNQETQYF. The CDR3 DNA is TGTGCCAGCAGAGGACAGTCCAACCAAGAGACCCAGTACTTC.

V is TRBV18 and J is TRBJ2-1; 8 positions agree with TRBD1. The CDR3 totals 17 residues. Per the germline V gene, CDR1 is KGHSH and CDR2 is LQKENI. Trimming took 0 bases from V and 7 from J; bases not matched to a gene: 11. As DNA, the CDR3 is TGTGCCAGCTCACCACCTCAAGGGCAGGGGGCGCGGAATGAGCAGTTCTTC. The encoded protein is CASSPPQGQGARNEQFF.

This clonotype was seen repeatedly, ten times or more. The chain links TRBV28 to TRBJ1-6; 7 nucleotides agree with TRBD1. The length of the CDR3 is 17 residues. Germline loops: CDR1 MDHEN, CDR2 SYDVKM. Trimming at V came to 3 bases and at J to 12 bases, leaving 17 bases not matched to a gene. CDR3: CASSLKEGAQGIRPLHF. The CDR3 bases are TGTGCCAGCAGTTTGAAGGAAGGGGCACAGGGGATCCGACCCCTCCACTTT.

The chain joins TRBV6-2 or TRBV6-3 to TRBJ2-4, with 7 bases aligning to TRBD2. Germline values: CDR1 MNHEY, CDR2 SVGEGT. The V segment lost 0 bases and the J segment 7 bases; nucleotides outside the gene matches: 3. The CDR3 length is 14 residues. The CDR3 coding sequence is TGTGCCAGCAGTTACTCGGGAGGGCGTAACATTCAGTACTTC. It specifies CASSYSGGRNIQYF.

The rearrangement joins TRBV4-1 to TRBJ1-5, with a possible D match to TRBD1 (6 bases). Trimming left V 1 base short and J 2 bases short, with 12 bases between. The germline gives CDR1 MGHRA, CDR2 YSYEKL. The CDR3 sequence is 16 residues long. Here the CDR3 reads CASSQVLAGGNQPQHF. The CDR3 bases are TGCGCCAGCAGCCAAGTCTTGGCAGGGGGCAATCAGCCCCAGCATTTT.

This clonotype has ten or more counts. This chain uses TRBV10-3 with TRBJ1-1; no definite D call. The CDR3 totals 16 residues. The V end lost 5 bases, the J end lost 3 bases, and 19 bases lay between the germline ends. Germline CDR1 and CDR2: ENHRY and SYGVKD. The CDR3 loop is CAISSGPLDYDTEAFF. Here the CDR3 DNA reads TGTGCCATCAGTTCCGGACCTTTAGATTATGACACTGAAGCTTTCTTT.

The gene calls are TRBV20-1 and TRBJ2-2; D not resolved. V dropped 0 bases and J dropped 6 bases, with 5 bases sitting between them. CDR1 DFQATT and CDR2 SNEGSKA come from the germline V gene (reference sequence). CDR3 length: 12 amino acids. In DNA, the CDR3 is TGCAGTGCTAGAGATAGACCCGGGGAGCTGTTTTTT. The encoded protein is CSARDRPGELFF.

This clonotype was seen ten or more times. The V and J genes are TRBV12-3 or TRBV12-4 and TRBJ2-5, with unresolved D. The CDR3 is 13 amino acids. The germline V and J ends were trimmed by 6 bases and 3 bases, with 11 bases remaining between them. The DNA for the CDR3 is TGTGCCAGCAGCCGTCAAACTAAAGAGACCCAGTACTTC. Its protein product is CASSRQTKETQYF.

The sample holds many counts of this clonotype. The genes are TRBV28 and TRBJ2-7, with 11 bases that match TRBD2. V lost 5 bases to trimming and J lost 6 bases; unmatched junction nucleotides: 9. Germline values: CDR1 MDHEN, CDR2 SYDVKM. This CDR3 has 15 residues. CDR3 sequence: CASSLPTSGVSEQYF. The CDR3 DNA follows: TGTGCCAGCAGTCTCCCGACTAGCGGGGTAAGCGAGCAGTACTTC.

This clonotype was observed at least ten times. The CDR3 region has the DNA TGTGCCAGCAGCTTAGCAGGGACGTGGGGAGTCTACGAGCAGTACTTC. Translation: CASSLAGTWGVYEQYF. The genes are TRBV11-2 and TRBJ2-7, with D possibly being TRBD1 or TRBD2 (5 bases each). Germline V CDR1 and CDR2: SGHAT, FQNNGV. The CDR3 has 16 residues. V lost 1 base, J lost 3 bases, and 16 bases lay in between.

This clonotype has only a few counts. The J gene is TRBJ2-1, the V gene TRBV13; maybe TRBD1 (6 bases). Trimming took 1 base from V and 7 from J, leaving 17 bases between them. Germline CDR1 and CDR2: PRHDT and FYEKMQ (reference sequence). The CDR3 runs to 16 residues. As DNA, the CDR3 is TGTGCCAGCAGCTTAGAGGGCAGGGGATGGGAGAATGAGCAGTTCTTC. This encodes CASSLEGRGWENEQFF.

V gene TRBV13 combines with J gene TRBJ2-5, with 7 bases aligning to TRBD1. Germline CDR1 is PRHDT and CDR2 is FYEKMQ (reference sequence). Losses at the gene ends were 4 bases for V and 2 bases for J; bases not matched to a gene: 19. The CDR3 is made up of 19 amino acids. The CDR3 loop reads CASSSRRTTEGTAQETQYF. CDR3 bases: TGTGCCAGCAGCTCCAGGCGCACGACAGAGGGGACAGCACAAGAGACCCAGTACTTC. The whole variable domain, filled in from reference TRBV13 and TRBJ2-5, reads AAGVIQSPRHLIKEKRETATLKCYPIPRHDTVYWYQQGPGQDPQFLISFYEKMQSDKGSIPDRFSAQQFSDYHSELNMSSLELGDSALYFCASSSRRTTEGTAQETQYFGPGTRLLVL.